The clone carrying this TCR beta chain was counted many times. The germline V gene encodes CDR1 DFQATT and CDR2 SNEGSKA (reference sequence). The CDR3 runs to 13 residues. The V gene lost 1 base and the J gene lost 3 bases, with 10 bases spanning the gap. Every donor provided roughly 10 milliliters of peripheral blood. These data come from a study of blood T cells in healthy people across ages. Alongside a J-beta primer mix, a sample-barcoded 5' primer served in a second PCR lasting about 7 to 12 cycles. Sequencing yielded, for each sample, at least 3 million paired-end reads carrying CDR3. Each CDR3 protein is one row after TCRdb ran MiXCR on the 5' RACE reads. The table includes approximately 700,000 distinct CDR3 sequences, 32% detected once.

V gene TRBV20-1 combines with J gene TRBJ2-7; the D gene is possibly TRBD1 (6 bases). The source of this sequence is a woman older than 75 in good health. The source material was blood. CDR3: CSARVGDNYEQYF. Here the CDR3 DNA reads TGCAGTGCTAGAGTCGGGGACAACTACGAGCAGTACTTC.